These T cell receptor beta chains were read from a single sample in a study of blood T cell repertoires in COVID-19. Sequencing used immunoSEQ multiplex PCR; TCRdb keeps in-frame clones, though not all of them. The sample has about 290,000 clones; 89% are singletons. Source material: peripheral blood. These receptors were obtained from a woman aged 40 to 55 who had recovered from COVID-19. The CDR3 runs from the conserved cysteine through the conserved F or W. D genes are given only for firm matches. Not all rows give a size; the values are once, few, many and, for expanded clones, a class.

clone size	D gene	V gene	J gene	CDR3 DNA	CDR3 protein
NA	NA	TRBV19	TRBJ1-5	TGTGCCAGTAGTAGGCAGATTAATCAGCCCCAGCATTTT	CASSRQINQPQHF
NA	TRBD2	TRBV19	TRBJ2-1	TGTGCCAGTAGGTCCGGGGAGGGCTCCTACAATGAGCAGTTCTTC	CASRSGEGSYNEQFF
once	NA	TRBV24-1	TRBJ2-2	TGTGCCACCAGTGATCCTGGGACACTGAACACCGGGGAGCTGTTTTTT	CATSDPGTLNTGELFF
NA	TRBD2	TRBV2	TRBJ2-2	TGTGCCAGCAGTGTTGAGGGAGGGGCCGGGGAGCTGTTTTTT	CASSVEGGAGELFF
once	TRBD1	TRBV7-2	TRBJ1-2	TGTGCCAGCAGCTTAGGAGGGGGGACAGCGCGGGATGGCTACACCTTC	CASSLGGGTARDGYTF
NA	NA	TRBV6-1	TRBJ1-2	TGTGCCAGCAGTGAAGCTTACGGGAACTATGGCTACACCTTC	CASSEAYGNYGYTF
NA	NA	TRBV11-3	TRBJ2-1	TGTGCCAGCAGCTTAGCTGCTTCTATCTCCTACAATGAGCAGTTCTTC	CASSLAASISYNEQFF
few	NA	TRBV6-5	TRBJ1-3	TGTGCCAGCAGTTACTCCCAGGGGCCCGGAAACACCATATATTTT	CASSYSQGPGNTIYF
NA	TRBD2	TRBV4-1	TRBJ2-7	TGCGCCAGCAGCCGGTCGGGACTAGCGGACCCCTTTACCAGCGAGCAGTACTTC	CASSRSGLADPFTSEQYF
few	TRBD1	TRBV19	TRBJ2-6	TGTGCCAGTAGACCTACAGGGGTAGGTGGGGCCAACGTCCTGACTTTC	CASRPTGVGGANVLTF
NA	TRBD1	TRBV19	TRBJ2-3	TGTGCCAGTAGTATAGGACAGGGGGCAGGAGATACGCAGTATTTT	CASSIGQGAGDTQYF
NA	TRBD2	TRBV18	TRBJ2-7	TGTGCCAGCTCACCTACCGGGACTAGCGGACACGAGCAGTACTTC	CASSPTGTSGHEQYF
NA	TRBD2	TRBV3-1/TRBV3-2	TRBJ2-7	TGTGCCAGCAGCTCAAGGGGGACTAGCGGTGACGAGCAGTACTTC	CASSSRGTSGDEQYF
NA	TRBD1	TRBV29-1	TRBJ2-2	TGCAGCGTTGAAGCGGAGGCAGGGGGCGCGGGAGGGGAGCTGTTTTTT	CSVEAEAGGAGGELFF
NA	TRBD2	TRBV3-1/TRBV3-2	TRBJ2-2	TGTGCCAGCAGCCAAGAGGCCAGCGGGAGGGGTAAGGAGCTGTTTTTT	CASSQEASGRGKELFF
NA	TRBD2	TRBV6-5	TRBJ2-7	TGTGCCAGCAGTTACTCGGCGGGAGATTTGCACGAGCAGTACTTC	CASSYSAGDLHEQYF
NA	NA	TRBV2	TRBJ2-3	TGTGCCAGCAGGACAGATAGCACAGATACGCAGTATTTT	CASRTDSTDTQYF
NA	TRBD2	TRBV19	TRBJ2-1	TGTGCCAGTAGTATAGGGCTAGCGGGAGTATCTGAGCAGTTCTTC	CASSIGLAGVSEQFF
NA	TRBD2	TRBV9	TRBJ2-5	TGTGCCAGCAGCGGAGGACTAGCGGGAGGAAGTCGACAAGAGACCCAGTACTTC	CASSGGLAGGSRQETQYF
few	NA	TRBV6-4	TRBJ2-1	TGTGCCAGCAGTGAGGACACCTACAATGAGCAGTTCTTC	CASSEDTYNEQFF
NA	NA	TRBV5-1	TRBJ2-5	TGCGCCAGCAGCTTGGAAAGCCTCCACGGGGAGACCCAGTACTTC	CASSLESLHGETQYF
NA	TRBD2	TRBV7-2	TRBJ2-3	TGTGCCAGCAGCCCTAACGGACTAGCGGGCACAGATACGCAGTATTTT	CASSPNGLAGTDTQYF
once	TRBD1	TRBV14	TRBJ2-1	TGTGCCAGCAGCTCTAGACAGGGGGCCAGGAATGAGCAGTTCTTC	CASSSRQGARNEQFF
once	NA	TRBV28	TRBJ1-5	TGTGCCAGCAGTTTTCGGGGGTTTTATCAGCCCCAGCATTTT	CASSFRGFYQPQHF
NA	TRBD1	TRBV7-9	TRBJ1-1	TGTGCCAGCAGCGCCGACAGGGAGAAAGCTTTCTTT	CASSADREKAFF
NA	TRBD2	TRBV6-5	TRBJ2-7	TGTGCCAGCAGTTCTCTAGGACTAGCGGAAACCTACGAGCAGTACTTC	CASSSLGLAETYEQYF
NA	TRBD2	TRBV2	TRBJ2-4	TGTGCCAGCAGTAAGGGACTACTAGCCAAAAACATTCAGTACTTC	CASSKGLLAKNIQYF
NA	TRBD2	TRBV19	TRBJ2-1	TGTGCCAGTAGTCGGCTCGGGGGGACTATTTCGGATGAGCAGTTCTTC	CASSRLGGTISDEQFF
NA	TRBD2	TRBV5-1	TRBJ2-1	TGCGCCAGCAGCTTTGACGTGGGAGGGAGGAATGAGCAGTTCTTC	CASSFDVGGRNEQFF
NA	NA	TRBV9	TRBJ2-1	TGTGCCAGCAGCGTAGCAAACTCTTTCGAGCAGTTCTTC	CASSVANSFEQFF
NA	NA	TRBV12-3/TRBV12-4	TRBJ1-2	TGTGCCAGCAGTCCTGGCGGATCCTATGGCTACACCTTC	CASSPGGSYGYTF
NA	NA	TRBV25-1	TRBJ1-4	TGTGCCAGCAGTCGTGGAACAGGAAAGAGGAATGAAAAACTGTTTTTT	CASSRGTGKRNEKLFF
NA	NA	TRBV24-1	TRBJ2-1	TGTGCCACCGATAGCGGCTCCTACAATGAGCAGTTCTTC	CATDSGSYNEQFF
NA	TRBD1	TRBV2	TRBJ1-4	TGTGCCAGCAGTGACGAGACAGGGAATGAAAAACTGTTTTTT	CASSDETGNEKLFF
NA	TRBD1	TRBV6-5	TRBJ1-6	TGTGCCAGCAGTTACTCCTCGGGACAGGGTCTCATCGCCCTCCACTTT	CASSYSSGQGLIALHF
NA	NA	TRBV7-8	TRBJ2-2	TGTGCCAGCAGCGCCTTTCGTAGGGGACTGAGAACCGGGGAGCTGTTTTTT	CASSAFRRGLRTGELFF
NA	TRBD1	TRBV18	TRBJ2-7	TGTGCCAGCTCCCCGGGACAGGGTCCCAACGAGCAGTACTTC	CASSPGQGPNEQYF
NA	TRBD2	TRBV5-1	TRBJ2-7	TGCGCCAGCAGCCCTACGGGGGGGCGGACGAGCTCCTACGAGCAGTACTTC	CASSPTGGRTSSYEQYF
NA	TRBD1	TRBV7-9	TRBJ2-7	TGTGCCAGCAGCCGAACAGGGGTCGAGCAGTACTTC	CASSRTGVEQYF
NA	NA	TRBV28	TRBJ2-3	TGTGCCAGCAGAAGCAAACAGTACCTCAGCACAGATACGCAGTATTTT	CASRSKQYLSTDTQYF
NA	TRBD2	TRBV25-1	TRBJ2-1	TGTGCCAGCAGTCCGGGACTAGCGACGGTTGAGCAGTTCTTC	CASSPGLATVEQFF
NA	NA	TRBV18	TRBJ1-1	TGTGCCAGCTCACAAAACCCTGGGAGTGAAGCTTTCTTT	CASSQNPGSEAFF
NA	TRBD1	TRBV27	TRBJ1-1	TGTGCCAGCAGTTTAGCAGGGGGCGGCACTGAAGCTTTCTTT	CASSLAGGGTEAFF
NA	TRBD1	TRBV30	TRBJ2-5	TGTGCCTGGAGTCCTGGGACAGACAATCAAGAGACCCAGTACTTC	CAWSPGTDNQETQYF
NA	TRBD1	TRBV19	TRBJ1-2	TGTGCCAGTAGTCCAGGACAGGGGGTCGGCTACACCTTC	CASSPGQGVGYTF
once	TRBD2	TRBV3-1/TRBV3-2	TRBJ2-1	TGTGCCAGCAGCCAACTAGCGGGAGGGCCCTGGGATGAGCAGTTCTTC	CASSQLAGGPWDEQFF
NA	NA	TRBV5-1	TRBJ1-2	TGCGCCAGGCCGACCCGATCAGGCACCTTC	CARPTRSGTF
NA	TRBD2	TRBV29-1	TRBJ2-3	TGCAGCGTTGGGATAGGGACTAGCGGGACAGATACGCAGTATTTT	CSVGIGTSGTDTQYF
once	TRBD2	TRBV11-3	TRBJ2-7	TGTGCCAGCAGCTTACTCGCGACTAGCGTCTACGAGCAGTACTTC	CASSLLATSVYEQYF
NA	TRBD2	TRBV7-9	TRBJ2-1	TGTGCCAGCAGTGCGTCGGGGCTAGCGGGAGTCAATGAGCAGTTCTTC	CASSASGLAGVNEQFF
once	TRBD2	TRBV10-3	TRBJ2-1	TGTGCCATCAGCGGGGCAGGGGGACAACCCGGGACTAGCGGCTCCTACAATGAGCAGTTCTTC	CAISGAGGQPGTSGSYNEQFF
NA	NA	TRBV2	TRBJ2-5	TGTGCCAGCAGGGTGGAGGAGGGGGAGACCCAGTACTTC	CASRVEEGETQYF
NA	NA	TRBV5-4	TRBJ2-1	TGTGCCAGCAGCTTGGGGCTAGCGCGGAATGAGCAGTTCTTC	CASSLGLARNEQFF
NA	TRBD2	TRBV19	TRBJ2-1	TGTGCCAGTAGTAAACATAGCGGGACAAACTCCTACAATGAGCAGTTCTTC	CASSKHSGTNSYNEQFF
NA	TRBD2	TRBV5-1	TRBJ2-5	TGCGCCAGCAGCCCAAGGACTAGTTCCGAGACCCAGTACTTC	CASSPRTSSETQYF